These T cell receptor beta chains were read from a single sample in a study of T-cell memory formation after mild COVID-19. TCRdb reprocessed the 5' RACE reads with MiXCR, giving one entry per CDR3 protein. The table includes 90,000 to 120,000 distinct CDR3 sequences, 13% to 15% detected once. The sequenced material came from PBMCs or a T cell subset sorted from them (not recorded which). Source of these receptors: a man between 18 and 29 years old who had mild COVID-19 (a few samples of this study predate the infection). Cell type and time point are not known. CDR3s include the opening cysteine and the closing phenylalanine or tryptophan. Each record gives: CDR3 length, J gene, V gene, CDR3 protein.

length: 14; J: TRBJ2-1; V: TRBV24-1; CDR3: CATSNGDYYNEQFF
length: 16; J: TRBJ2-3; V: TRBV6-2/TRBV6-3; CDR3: CASSYLTGTSTDTQYF
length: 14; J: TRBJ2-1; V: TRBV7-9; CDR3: CASSFVGGNNEQFF
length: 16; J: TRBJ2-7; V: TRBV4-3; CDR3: CASSQGSYRGTYEQYF
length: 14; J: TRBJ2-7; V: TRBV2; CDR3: CASSDRDRDYEQYF
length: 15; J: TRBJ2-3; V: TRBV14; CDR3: CASSHQRGGSNTQYF
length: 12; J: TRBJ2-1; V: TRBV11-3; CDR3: CASSFAGGEQFF
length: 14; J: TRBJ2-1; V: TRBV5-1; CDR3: CASTWTDSYNEQFF
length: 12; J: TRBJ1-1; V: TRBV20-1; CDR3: CSARPGNTEAFF
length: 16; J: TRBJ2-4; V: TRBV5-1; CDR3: CASSYLGGGASDIQYF
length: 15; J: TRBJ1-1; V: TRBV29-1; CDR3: CSVEGGRGGTTEAFF
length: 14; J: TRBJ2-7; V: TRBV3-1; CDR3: CASSPPGISYEQYF
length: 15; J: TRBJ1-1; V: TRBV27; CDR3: CASSPPGVINSEAFF
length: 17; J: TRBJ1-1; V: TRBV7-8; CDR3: CASSLGSDRGWGTEAFF
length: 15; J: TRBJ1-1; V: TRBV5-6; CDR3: CASSPVGRGNTEAFF
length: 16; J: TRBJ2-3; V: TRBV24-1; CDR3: CATSDRTGGGTDTQYF
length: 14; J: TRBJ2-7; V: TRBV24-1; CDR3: CATSDSTGAWEQYF
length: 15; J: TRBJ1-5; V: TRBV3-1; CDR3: CASSRNDRGFEPQHF
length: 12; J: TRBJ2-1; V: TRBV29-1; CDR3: CSVEEDRAEQFF
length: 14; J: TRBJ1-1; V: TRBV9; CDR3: CASSATGGKAEAFF
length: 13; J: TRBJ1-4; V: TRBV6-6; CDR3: CAIQLAANEKLFF
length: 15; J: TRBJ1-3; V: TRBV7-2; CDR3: CASSSRIGRLGTIYF
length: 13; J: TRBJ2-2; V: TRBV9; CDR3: CASSGENTGELFF
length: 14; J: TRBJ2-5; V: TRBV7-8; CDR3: CASSLGGPWEAQYF
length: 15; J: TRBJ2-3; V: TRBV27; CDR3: CASSSGTSDTDTQYF
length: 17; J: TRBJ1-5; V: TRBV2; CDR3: CASSHPKTGGNNQPQHF
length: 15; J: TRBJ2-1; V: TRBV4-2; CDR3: CASSQERGGYNEQFF
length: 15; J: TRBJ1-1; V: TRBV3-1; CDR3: CASSRTPGGGTEAFF
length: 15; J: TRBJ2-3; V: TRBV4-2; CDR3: CASSQSIGTTDTQYF
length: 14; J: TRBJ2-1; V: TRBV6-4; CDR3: CASSPTGDYNEQFF
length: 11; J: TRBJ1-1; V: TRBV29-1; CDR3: CSGKGGVEAFF
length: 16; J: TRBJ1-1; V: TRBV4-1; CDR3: CASSQVGTIKNTEAFF
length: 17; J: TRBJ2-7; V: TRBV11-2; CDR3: CASSLFPASGESDEQYF
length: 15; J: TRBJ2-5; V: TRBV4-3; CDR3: CASSQDFTGRETQYF
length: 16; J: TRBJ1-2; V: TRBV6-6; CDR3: CASSYGSTATNYGYTF
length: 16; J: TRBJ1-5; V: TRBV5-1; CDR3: CASSASPRVSNQPQHF
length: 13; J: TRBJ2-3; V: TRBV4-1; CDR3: CASSQGRADTQYF
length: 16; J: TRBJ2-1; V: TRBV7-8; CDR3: CASSFSAASSYNEQFF
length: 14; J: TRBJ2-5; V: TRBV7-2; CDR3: CASSRTSAKETQYF
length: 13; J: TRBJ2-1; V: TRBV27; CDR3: CASSLAGAHEQFF
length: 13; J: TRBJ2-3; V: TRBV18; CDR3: CASSPPMGDTQYF
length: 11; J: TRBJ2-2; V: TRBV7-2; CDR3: CASRLAGELFF
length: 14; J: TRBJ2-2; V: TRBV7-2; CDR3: CASTTFGNTGELFF
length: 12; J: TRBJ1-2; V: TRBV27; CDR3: CASSSGGSGYTF
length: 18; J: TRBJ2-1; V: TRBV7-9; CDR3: CAGSPKSGGAFSYNEQFF
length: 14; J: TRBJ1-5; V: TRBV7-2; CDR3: CASSFGPSTQPQHF
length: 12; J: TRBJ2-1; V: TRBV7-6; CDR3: CASSPDRGMEFF
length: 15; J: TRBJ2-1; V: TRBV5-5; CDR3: CASSSPQGAYNEQFF
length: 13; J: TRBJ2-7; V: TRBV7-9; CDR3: CASSLAPPNEQYF
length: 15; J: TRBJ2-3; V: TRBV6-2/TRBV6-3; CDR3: CASSPSGGSTDTQYF
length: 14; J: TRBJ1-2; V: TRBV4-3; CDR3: CASTFSGKGGGYTF
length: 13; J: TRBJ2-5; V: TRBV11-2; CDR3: CASSLALQETQYF
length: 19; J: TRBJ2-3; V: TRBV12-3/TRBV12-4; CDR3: CASSFLVDRGRYGTDTQYF
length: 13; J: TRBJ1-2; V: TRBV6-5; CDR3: CASSSYRAYGYTF